Sequencing of this T cell receptor beta chain was carried out in a study of CD8+ T cells in alopecia areata. Across the study: Oral tofacitinib, 5 to 10 mg twice daily, was given in an open-label trial.

By share, this clone ranks as hyperexpanded (1% or more). Its antigen is currently unknown. Study-wide results and limits: Higher clonality and more expanded CD8+ clones appeared in lesional than normal scalp.

The authors extracted RNA and reverse transcribed it into cDNA as the sequencing template. The repertoire was sequenced with immunoSEQ multiplex PCR; TCRdb's copy has only in-frame clones and lacks some. The data contain some 58,000 clones, 40% to 55% of them singletons. Treatment given: oral pan-JAK inhibitor, 5-10 mg twice daily. With V trimmed by 3 bases and J by 4 bases, 4 bases remained unmatched. Germline CDR1 and CDR2: MNHNS and SASEGT. The CDR3 runs to 14 residues. The chain is built from TRBV6-1 and TRBJ2-3; TRBD1 agrees at 7 bases. The input for sequencing was CD8+ T cells sorted from blood, taken around week 37, from a patient treated with tofacitinib. The TCR sequence derives from a human donor with alopecia areata. The DNA of the CDR3 is TGTGCCAGCAGTGACGGACAGGACGCAGATACGCAGTATTTT. Translating it yields CASSDGQDADTQYF.